The 16 T cell receptor beta chains listed next were all sequenced from one sample in a study of T cells after yellow fever vaccination. Each CDR3 protein gets one entry after TCRdb re-called the 5' RACE reads with MiXCR. The repertoire consists of some 350,000 distinct CDR3 sequences, with 8% to 10% occurring once and the leading ten covering more than 15%. The material was PBMCs, obtained on the day of the first yellow fever vaccination. The receptors come from a man between 18 and 35 years old who received the YFV17D yellow fever vaccine.

As regards this clonotype: One junction end disagrees with the germline gene, perhaps due to a read error. J is TRBJ2-1 and V is TRBV7-7; D is possibly TRBD2 (6 bases). Per germline, CDR1 SSHAT and CDR2 FNYEAQ (reference sequence). The CDR3 is 13 residues long. CDR3 DNA: TGTGCTAGCAGCCGTGGATGGGGGGATGAGCAGTTCTTC. It translates to CASSRGWGDEQFF.

Points on this clonotype: The junction does not match germline at one end; this may be a read error. The chain recombines TRBV7-7 with TRBJ1-6; no clear D. The CDR3 loop spans 13 amino acids. The germline V gene encodes CDR1 SSHAT and CDR2 FNYEAQ (reference sequence). This chain's CDR3 is CASSSDQNSPLHF. As DNA, the CDR3 is TGTGCTAGCAGCTCAGACCAGAATTCACCCCTCCACTTT.

The V and J genes are TRBV6-5 and TRBJ2-1; possible D gene TRBD1, 5 bases. V lost 0 bases, J lost 5 bases, and 8 bases lay in between. The CDR3 length is 14 residues. CDR1 is MNHEY, CDR2 SVGAGI, per germline. CDR3 sequence (DNA): TGTGCCAGCAGTTACTCGGCAGGGCACAATGAGCAGTTCTTC. Its translation is CASSYSAGHNEQFF.

This clonotype occurred a few times. The V and J genes are TRBV10-3 and TRBJ2-2; 10 nucleotides match TRBD2. Looked up from germline, CDR1 is ENHRY and CDR2 is SYGVKD. The CDR3 is made up of 17 amino acids. V lost 6 bases to trimming and J lost 3 bases; unmatched junction nucleotides: 10. The CDR3 reads CAISRSGGAADTGELFF. In nucleotides, the CDR3 is TGTGCCATCAGCCGGAGCGGGGGGGCCGCGGACACCGGGGAGCTGTTTTTT.

V gene TRBV6-1 combines with J gene TRBJ1-6; 7 bases are shared with TRBD1. The CDR3 covers 16 residues. CDR1 and CDR2 (germline): MNHNS, SASEGT. V dropped 5 bases and J dropped 4; count of bases not matched to a gene: 8. The CDR3 reads CASSRGQRDYNSPLHF. The DNA for the CDR3 is TGTGCCAGCAGTAGGGGACAGCGGGATTATAATTCACCCCTCCACTTT.

Only a few counts were recorded for this clonotype. The chain is built from TRBV5-6 and TRBJ1-4, with 8 bases that match TRBD1. V was pared by 4 bases and J by 6 bases, with 11 bases of the junction left unmatched. The CDR3 has 16 residues. Germline V CDR1 and CDR2: SGHDT, YYEEEE. The CDR3 nucleotides read TGTGCCAGCAGCGGATCATCGGACAGGGAGGATGAAAAACTGTTTTTT. Residues: CASSGSSDREDEKLFF.

In this sample, this clonotype turned up many times. The chain couples TRBV7-9 to TRBJ2-7; TRBD2 matches 13 bases. CDR1 SEHNR and CDR2 FQNEAQ come from the germline V gene (reference sequence). V was pared by 5 bases and J by 1 base, with 8 bases of the junction left unmatched. This CDR3 is built from 17 residues. CDR3 loop: CASSAGLAGASSYEQYF. CDR3 DNA: TGTGCCAGCAGCGCCGGACTAGCGGGGGCCTCATCCTACGAGCAGTACTTC.

This clonotype was observed a few times. V gene TRBV12-5 combines with J gene TRBJ2-1, with 7 bases identical to TRBD1. V lost 0 bases to trimming and J lost 3 bases; unmatched junction nucleotides: 11. The CDR3 is 18 amino acids. Germline CDR1 is LGHNT and CDR2 is FRNRAP. The CDR3 nucleotides read TGTGCTAGTGGTTTGGTGGATCCGGGACAGATAGGCTACAATGAGCAGTTCTTC. Translation: CASGLVDPGQIGYNEQFF.

J is TRBJ1-5 and V is TRBV19, with a possible D match to TRBD1 (5 bases). The CDR3 has 17 amino acids. Trimming shortened V by 4 bases and J by 1 base, and 17 bases separated the two germline ends. CDR1 is LNHDA, CDR2 SQIVND, per germline (reference sequence). The CDR3 DNA reads as TGTGCCAGTAGTAAGGGCGGGGGGAGAGCAAGCAATCAGCCCCAGCATTTT. It yields the protein CASSKGGGRASNQPQHF.

This clonotype was seen ten or more times. The chain joins TRBV11-2 to TRBJ2-1; no clear D gene. CDR3 length: 13 residues. With 0 bases removed from V and 5 bases from J, the gap between germline ends came to 5 bases. The V gene's germline CDR1 is SGHAT and CDR2 FQNNGV. The CDR3 coding sequence is TGTGCCAGCAGCTTAGATCGGAACAATGAGCAGTTCTTC. This gives the protein CASSLDRNNEQFF.

Only a few counts were recorded for this clonotype. The chain uses TRBV20-1 and TRBJ1-5, with D possibly being TRBD1 (5 bases). Trimming took off 6 bases at V and 6 bases at J, with 12 bases between the two ends. CDR1 is DFQATT, CDR2 SNEGSKA, per germline (reference sequence). The CDR3 has 12 amino acids. The CDR3 sequence is CSALTGGQPQHF. The DNA of the CDR3 is TGCAGTGCGCTAACAGGCGGTCAGCCCCAGCATTTT.

V is TRBV29-1 and J is TRBJ1-2; TRBD1 matches at 10 bases. V was pared by 6 bases and J by 5 bases, with 6 bases of the junction left unmatched. Germline V lookup: CDR1 SQVTM, CDR2 ANQGSEA. CDR3 length equals 13 residues. CDR3 sequence reads: CSVRTGGDYGYTF. In nucleotides, the CDR3 is TGCAGCGTACGGACAGGGGGAGATTATGGCTACACCTTC.

V usage is TRBV19 and J usage is TRBJ1-5; a possible D gene is TRBD1 (6 bases). The CDR3 sequence is 14 residues long. V gave up 5 bases and J gave up 7 bases, with 15 bases separating them. Germline V CDR1 and CDR2: LNHDA, SQIVND (reference sequence). The CDR3 nucleotides are TGTGCCAGTAGTCTACAGGGTTCACGCCAGCCCCAGCATTTT. Translating it yields CASSLQGSRQPQHF.

Ten or more counts support this clonotype. J is TRBJ2-6 and V is TRBV7-2; 8 bases fit TRBD1. Germline trimming cut 3 bases from V and 2 bases from J; bases unmatched to any gene: 0. The CDR3 runs 15 residues. CDR1 and CDR2 (germline): SGHTA, FQGNSA. The CDR3 sequence: CASSLGQAGANVLTF. In nucleotides, the CDR3 is TGTGCCAGCAGCTTGGGACAGGCTGGGGCCAACGTCCTGACTTTC.

This clonotype was seen more than once but under ten times. The chain combines TRBV6-2 or TRBV6-3 with TRBJ2-1, with TRBD1 identical over 10 bases. This CDR3 comprises 21 residues. Trimming at V came to 2 bases and at J to 9 bases, leaving 25 bases not matched to a gene. Germline assignment: CDR1 MNHEY and CDR2 SVGEGT. DNA of the CDR3: TGTGCCAGCAGTTACCCGATTAACGACCCGGAAAGACAGGGGGCTTGGGGTGAGCAGTTCTTC. Translating gives CASSYPINDPERQGAWGEQFF.

This clonotype has just a few counts. V is TRBV20-1 and J is TRBJ2-5; tentatively, D is TRBD1 or TRBD2 (6 bases each). CDR1 is DFQATT, CDR2 SNEGSKA, per germline (reference sequence). This CDR3 is 14 amino acids long. The V end was cut by 6 bases, the J end by 6 bases, with 20 bases between. The CDR3 sequence: CSAQGGTGVKTQYF. Here the CDR3 DNA reads TGCAGTGCCCAAGGGGGAACGGGGGTAAAGACCCAGTACTTC.